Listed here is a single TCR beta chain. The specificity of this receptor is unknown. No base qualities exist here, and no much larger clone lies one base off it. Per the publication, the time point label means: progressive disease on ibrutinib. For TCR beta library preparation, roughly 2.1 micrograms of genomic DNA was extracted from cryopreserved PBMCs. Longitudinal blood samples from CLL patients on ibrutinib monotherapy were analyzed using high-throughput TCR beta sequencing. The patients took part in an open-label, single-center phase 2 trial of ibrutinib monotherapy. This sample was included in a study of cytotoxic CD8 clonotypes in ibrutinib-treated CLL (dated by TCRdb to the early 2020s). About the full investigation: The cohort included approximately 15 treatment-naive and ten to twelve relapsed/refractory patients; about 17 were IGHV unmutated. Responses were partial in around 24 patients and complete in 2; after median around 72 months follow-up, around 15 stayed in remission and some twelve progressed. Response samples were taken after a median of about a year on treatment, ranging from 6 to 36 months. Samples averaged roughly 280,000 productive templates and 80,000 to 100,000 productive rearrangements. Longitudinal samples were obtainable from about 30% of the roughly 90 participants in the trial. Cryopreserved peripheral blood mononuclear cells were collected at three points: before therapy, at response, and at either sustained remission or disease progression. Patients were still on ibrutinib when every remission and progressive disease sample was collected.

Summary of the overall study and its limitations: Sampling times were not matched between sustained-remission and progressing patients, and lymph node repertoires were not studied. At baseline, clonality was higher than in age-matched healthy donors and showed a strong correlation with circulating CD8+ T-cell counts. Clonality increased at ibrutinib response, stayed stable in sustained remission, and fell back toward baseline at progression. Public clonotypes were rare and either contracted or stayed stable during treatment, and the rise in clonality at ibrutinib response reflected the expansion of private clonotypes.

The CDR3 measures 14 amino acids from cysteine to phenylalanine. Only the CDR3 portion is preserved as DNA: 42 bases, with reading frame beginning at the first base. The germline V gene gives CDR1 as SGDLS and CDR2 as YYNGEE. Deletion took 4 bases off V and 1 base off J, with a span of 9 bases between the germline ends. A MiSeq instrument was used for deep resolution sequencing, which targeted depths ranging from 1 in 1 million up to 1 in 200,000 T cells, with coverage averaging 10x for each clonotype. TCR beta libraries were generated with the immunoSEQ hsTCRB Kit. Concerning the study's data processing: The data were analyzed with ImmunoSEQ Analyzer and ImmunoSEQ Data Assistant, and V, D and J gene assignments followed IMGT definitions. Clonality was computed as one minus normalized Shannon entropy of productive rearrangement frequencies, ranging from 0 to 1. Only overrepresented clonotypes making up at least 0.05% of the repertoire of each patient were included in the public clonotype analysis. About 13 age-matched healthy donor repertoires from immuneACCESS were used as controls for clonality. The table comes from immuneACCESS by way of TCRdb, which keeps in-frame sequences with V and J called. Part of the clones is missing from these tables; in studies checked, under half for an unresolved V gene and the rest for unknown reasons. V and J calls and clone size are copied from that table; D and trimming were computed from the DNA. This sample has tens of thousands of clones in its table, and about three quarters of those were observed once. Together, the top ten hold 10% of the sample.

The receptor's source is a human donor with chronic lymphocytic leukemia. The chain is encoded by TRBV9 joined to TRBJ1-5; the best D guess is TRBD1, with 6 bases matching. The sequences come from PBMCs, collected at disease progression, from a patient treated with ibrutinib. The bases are TGTGCCAGCAGCATTGGACAGAGCAATCAGCCCCAGCATTTT. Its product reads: CASSIGQSNQPQHF.